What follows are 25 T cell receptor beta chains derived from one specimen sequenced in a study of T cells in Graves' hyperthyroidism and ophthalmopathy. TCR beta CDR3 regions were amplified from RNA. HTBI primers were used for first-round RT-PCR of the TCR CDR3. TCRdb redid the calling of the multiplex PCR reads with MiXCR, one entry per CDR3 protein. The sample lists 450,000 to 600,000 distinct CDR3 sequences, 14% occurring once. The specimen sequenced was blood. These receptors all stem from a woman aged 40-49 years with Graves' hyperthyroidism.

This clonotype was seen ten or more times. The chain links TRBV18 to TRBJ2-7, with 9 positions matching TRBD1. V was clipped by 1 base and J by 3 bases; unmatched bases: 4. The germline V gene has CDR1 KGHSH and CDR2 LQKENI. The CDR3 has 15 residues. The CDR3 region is CASSPRTGEVYEQYF. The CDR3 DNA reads TGTGCCAGCTCACCACGGACAGGGGAGGTCTACGAGCAGTACTTC.

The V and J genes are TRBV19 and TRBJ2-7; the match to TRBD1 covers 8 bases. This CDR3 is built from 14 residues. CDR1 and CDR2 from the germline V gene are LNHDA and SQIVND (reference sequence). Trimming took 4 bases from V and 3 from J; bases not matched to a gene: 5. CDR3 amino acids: CASSSRGQGYEQYF. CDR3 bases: TGTGCCAGTAGTAGCAGGGGGCAAGGCTACGAGCAGTACTTC.

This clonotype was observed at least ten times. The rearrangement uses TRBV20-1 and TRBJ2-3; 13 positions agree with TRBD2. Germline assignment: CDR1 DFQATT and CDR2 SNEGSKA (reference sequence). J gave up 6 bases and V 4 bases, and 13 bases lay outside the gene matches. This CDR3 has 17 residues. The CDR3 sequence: CSAIPRTSGSWADTQYF. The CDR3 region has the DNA TGCAGTGCTATTCCGCGGACTAGCGGGAGTTGGGCGGATACGCAGTATTTT.

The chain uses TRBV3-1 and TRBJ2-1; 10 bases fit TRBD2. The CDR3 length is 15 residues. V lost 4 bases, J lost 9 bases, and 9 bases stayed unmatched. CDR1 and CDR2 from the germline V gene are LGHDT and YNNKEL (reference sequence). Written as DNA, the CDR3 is TGTGCCAGCAGCCCCGCTAGCGGGAGTATCGGTGAGCAGTTCTTC. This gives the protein CASSPASGSIGEQFF.

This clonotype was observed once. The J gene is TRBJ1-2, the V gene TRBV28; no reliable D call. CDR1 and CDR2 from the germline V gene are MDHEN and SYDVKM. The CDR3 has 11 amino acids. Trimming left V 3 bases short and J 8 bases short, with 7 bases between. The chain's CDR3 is CASSFDTGYTF. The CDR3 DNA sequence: TGTGCCAGCAGTTTCGATACAGGCTACACCTTC.

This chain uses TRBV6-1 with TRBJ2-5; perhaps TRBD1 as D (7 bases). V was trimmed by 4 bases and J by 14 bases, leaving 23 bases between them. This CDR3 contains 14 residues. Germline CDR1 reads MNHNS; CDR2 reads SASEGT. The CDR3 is CASSGALQRQGLYF. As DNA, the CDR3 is TGTGCCAGCAGTGGAGCGCTTCAGAGACAGGGACTCTACTTC.

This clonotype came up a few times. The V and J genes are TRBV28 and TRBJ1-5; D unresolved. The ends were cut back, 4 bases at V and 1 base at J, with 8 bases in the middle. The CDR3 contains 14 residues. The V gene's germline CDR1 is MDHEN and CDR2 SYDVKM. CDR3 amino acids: CASSSSQSNQPQHF. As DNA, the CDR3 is TGTGCCAGCAGTTCTTCACAGAGCAATCAGCCCCAGCATTTT.

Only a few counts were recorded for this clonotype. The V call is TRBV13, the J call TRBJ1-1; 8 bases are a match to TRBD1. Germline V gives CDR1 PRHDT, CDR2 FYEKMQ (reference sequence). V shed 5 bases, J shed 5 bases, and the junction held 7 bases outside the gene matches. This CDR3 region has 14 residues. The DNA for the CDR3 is TGTGCCAGCAGCCCCAGGGGGCTTCAGACTGAAGCTTTCTTT. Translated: CASSPRGLQTEAFF.

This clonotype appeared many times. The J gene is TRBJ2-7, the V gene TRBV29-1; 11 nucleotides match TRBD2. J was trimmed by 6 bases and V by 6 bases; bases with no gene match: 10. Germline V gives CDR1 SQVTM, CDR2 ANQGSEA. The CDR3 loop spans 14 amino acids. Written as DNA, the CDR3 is TGCAGCGTGACTAGCGGGACAAATTCGGGCGAGCAGTACTTC. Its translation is CSVTSGTNSGEQYF.

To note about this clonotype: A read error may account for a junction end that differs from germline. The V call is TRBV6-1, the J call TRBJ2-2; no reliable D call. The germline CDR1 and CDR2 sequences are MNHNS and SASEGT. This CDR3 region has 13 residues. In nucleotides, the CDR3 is TGTGCCAGCACGACCGTGAACACCGTGGAGCTGTTTTTT. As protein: CASTTVNTVELFF.

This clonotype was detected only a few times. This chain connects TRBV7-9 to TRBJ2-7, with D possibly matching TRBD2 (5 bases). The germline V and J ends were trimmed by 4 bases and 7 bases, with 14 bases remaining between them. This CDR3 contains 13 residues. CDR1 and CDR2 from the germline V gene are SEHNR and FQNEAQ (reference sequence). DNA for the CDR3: TGTGCCAGCAGCTCACTAGTATTCTGGGAGCAGTACTTC. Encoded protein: CASSSLVFWEQYF.

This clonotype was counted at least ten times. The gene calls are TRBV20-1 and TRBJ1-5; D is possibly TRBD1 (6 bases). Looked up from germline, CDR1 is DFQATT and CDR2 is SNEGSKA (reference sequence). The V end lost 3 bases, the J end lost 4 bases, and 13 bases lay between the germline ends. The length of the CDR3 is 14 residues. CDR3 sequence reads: CSASGGAGNQPQHF. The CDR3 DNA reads TGCAGTGCTAGTGGGGGGGCAGGGAATCAGCCCCAGCATTTT.

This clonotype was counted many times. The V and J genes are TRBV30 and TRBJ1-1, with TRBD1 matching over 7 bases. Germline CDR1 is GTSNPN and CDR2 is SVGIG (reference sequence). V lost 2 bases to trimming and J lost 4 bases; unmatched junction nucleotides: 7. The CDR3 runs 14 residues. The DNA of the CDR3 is TGTGCCTGGAGTCGACAGGGTAGGAGCACTGAAGCTTTCTTT. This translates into CAWSRQGRSTEAFF. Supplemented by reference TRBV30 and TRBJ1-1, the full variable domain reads SQTIHQWPATLVQPVGSPLSLECTVEGTSNPNLYWYRQAAGRGLQLLFYSVGIGQISSEVPQNLSASRPQDRQFILSSKKLLLSDSGFYLCAWSRQGRSTEAFFGQGTRLTVV.

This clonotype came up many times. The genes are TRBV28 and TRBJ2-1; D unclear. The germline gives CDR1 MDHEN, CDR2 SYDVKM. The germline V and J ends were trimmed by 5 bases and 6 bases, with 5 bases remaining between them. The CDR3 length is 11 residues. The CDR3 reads CASSLINEQFF. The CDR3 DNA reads TGTGCCAGCAGTCTAATCAATGAGCAGTTCTTC.

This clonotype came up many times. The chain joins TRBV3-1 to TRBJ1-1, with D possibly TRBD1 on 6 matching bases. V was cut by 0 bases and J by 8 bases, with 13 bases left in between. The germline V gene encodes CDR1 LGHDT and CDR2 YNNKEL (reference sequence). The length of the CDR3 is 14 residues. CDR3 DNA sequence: TGTGCCAGCAGCCAAGATTCTCGGACAGAAGAAGCTTTCTTT. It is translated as CASSQDSRTEEAFF.

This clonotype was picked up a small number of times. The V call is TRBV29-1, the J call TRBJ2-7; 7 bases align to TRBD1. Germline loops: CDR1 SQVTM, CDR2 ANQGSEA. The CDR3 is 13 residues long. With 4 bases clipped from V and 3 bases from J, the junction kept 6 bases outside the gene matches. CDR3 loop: CSVVPTGNYEQYF. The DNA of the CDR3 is TGCAGCGTTGTCCCGACAGGGAACTACGAGCAGTACTTC.

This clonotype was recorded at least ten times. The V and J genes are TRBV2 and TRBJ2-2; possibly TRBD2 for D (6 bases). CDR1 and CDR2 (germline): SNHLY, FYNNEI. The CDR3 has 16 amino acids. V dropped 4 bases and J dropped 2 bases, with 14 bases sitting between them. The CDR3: CASSGSSGGNTGELFF. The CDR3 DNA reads TGTGCCAGCAGTGGAAGTAGCGGAGGTAACACCGGGGAGCTGTTTTTT.

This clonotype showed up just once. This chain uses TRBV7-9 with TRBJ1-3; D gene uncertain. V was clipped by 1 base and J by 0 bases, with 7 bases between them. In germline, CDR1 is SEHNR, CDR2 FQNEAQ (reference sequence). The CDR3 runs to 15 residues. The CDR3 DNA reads TGTGCCAGCAGCTTAGACAGCGTCTCTGGAAACACCATATATTTT. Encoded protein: CASSLDSVSGNTIYF.

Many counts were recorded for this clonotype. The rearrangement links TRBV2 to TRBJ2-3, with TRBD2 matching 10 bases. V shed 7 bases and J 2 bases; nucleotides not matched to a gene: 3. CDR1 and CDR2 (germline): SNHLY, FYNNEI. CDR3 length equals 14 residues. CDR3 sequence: CASTAGGNTDTQYF. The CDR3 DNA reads TGTGCCAGCACAGCGGGGGGGAACACAGATACGCAGTATTTT.

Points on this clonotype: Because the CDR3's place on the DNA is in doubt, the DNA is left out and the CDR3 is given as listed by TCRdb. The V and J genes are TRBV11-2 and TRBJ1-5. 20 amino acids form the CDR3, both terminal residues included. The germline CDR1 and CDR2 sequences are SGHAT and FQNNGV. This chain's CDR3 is CASSIYLCSVELDSNQPQHF.

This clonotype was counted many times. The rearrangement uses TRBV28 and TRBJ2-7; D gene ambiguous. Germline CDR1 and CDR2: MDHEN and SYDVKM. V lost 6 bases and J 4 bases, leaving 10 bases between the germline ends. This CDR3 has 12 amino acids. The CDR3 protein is CASSTKPYEQYF. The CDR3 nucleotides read TGTGCCAGCAGCACGAAACCATACGAGCAGTACTTC. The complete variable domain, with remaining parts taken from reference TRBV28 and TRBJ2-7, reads DVKVTQSSRYLVKRTGEKVFLECVQDMDHENMFWYRQDPGLGLRLIYFSYDVKMKEKGDIPEGYSVSREKKERFSLILESASTNQTSMYLCASSTKPYEQYFGPGTRLTVT.

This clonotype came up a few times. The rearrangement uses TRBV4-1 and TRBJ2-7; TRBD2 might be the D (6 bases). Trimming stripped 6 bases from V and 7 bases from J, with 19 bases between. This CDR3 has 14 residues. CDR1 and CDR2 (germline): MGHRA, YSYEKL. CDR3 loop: CASRSSLGGEEQYF. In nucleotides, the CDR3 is TGCGCCAGCAGGTCAAGCCTGGGCGGGGAAGAGCAGTACTTC.

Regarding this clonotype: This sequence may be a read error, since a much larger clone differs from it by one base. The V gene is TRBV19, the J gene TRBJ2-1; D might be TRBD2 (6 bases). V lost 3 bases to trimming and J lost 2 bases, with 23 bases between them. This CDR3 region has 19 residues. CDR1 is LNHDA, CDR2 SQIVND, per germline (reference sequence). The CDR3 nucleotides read TGTGCCAGTAGTATTCCCCCCCAACTAGCCCCTAGCCCCTACAATGAGCAGTTCTTC. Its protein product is CASSIPPQLAPSPYNEQFF.

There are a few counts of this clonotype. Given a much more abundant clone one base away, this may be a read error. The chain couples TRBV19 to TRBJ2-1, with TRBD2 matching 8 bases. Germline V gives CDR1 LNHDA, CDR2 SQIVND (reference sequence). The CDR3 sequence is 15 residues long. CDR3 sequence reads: CASSTSGTSLNGQFF. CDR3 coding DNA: TGTGCCAGTAGTACCTCCGGGACTAGTCTAAATGGGCAGTTCTTC.

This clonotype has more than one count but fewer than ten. The CDR3 nucleotides are TGTGCCACCAGCAGAGATACCGGGGACACCATATATTTT. It yields the protein CATSRDTGDTIYF. This rearrangement joins TRBV15 to TRBJ1-3; D gene ambiguous. V was clipped by 0 bases and J by 8 bases, with 8 bases between them. The germline V gene has CDR1 LNHNV and CDR2 YYDKDF (reference sequence). The CDR3 is made up of 13 amino acids. The full variable domain, its missing parts supplied by reference TRBV15 and TRBJ1-3, is DAMVIQNPRYQVTQFGKPVTLSCSQTLNHNVMYWYQQKSSQAPKLLFHYYDKDFNNEADTPDNFQSRRPNTSFCFLDIRSPGLGDTAMYLCATSRDTGDTIYFGEGSWLTVV.